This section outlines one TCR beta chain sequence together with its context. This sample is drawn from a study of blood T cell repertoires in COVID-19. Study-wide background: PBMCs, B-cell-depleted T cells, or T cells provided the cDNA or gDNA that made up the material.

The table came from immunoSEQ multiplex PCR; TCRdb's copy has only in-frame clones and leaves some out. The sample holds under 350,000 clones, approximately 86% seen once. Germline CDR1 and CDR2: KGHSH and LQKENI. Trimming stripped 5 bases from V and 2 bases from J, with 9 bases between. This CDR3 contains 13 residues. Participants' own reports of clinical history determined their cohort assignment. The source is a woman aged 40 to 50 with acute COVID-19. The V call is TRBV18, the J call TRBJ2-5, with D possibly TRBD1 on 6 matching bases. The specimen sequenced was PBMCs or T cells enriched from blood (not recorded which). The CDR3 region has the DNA TGTGCCAGCTCATCGGACAGTCAAGAGACCCAGTACTTC. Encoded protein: CASSSDSQETQYF.